This TCR beta chain was identified during a study of Ad26.COV2.S vaccination and SARS-CoV-2 variants. Study-wide context: Into the muscle, Ad26.COV2.S was dosed once or twice, 56 days apart.

The treatment: about 20 received Ad26.COV2.S at low or high dose, single or two shots; roughly five received placebo; per-sample allocation not given. Sampling was done on day 63 after the first vaccine or placebo injection. The data were produced by immunoSEQ multiplex PCR, yet TCRdb's version contains in-frame clones alone and is incomplete. The sample has 360,000 or so clones, around 86% seen once; the top ten hold more than 3%. The TCR sequence derives from a person aged 18 to 59 who received the Ad26.COV2.S COVID-19 vaccine or a placebo. Sequencing used peripheral blood, obtained in a trial of Ad26.COV2.S vaccine versus placebo.

The CDR3 loop reads CASSSSGEQFF. The CDR3 DNA sequence: TGTGCCAGCAGCAGCTCTGGTGAGCAGTTCTTC. This rearrangement joins TRBV5-4 to TRBJ2-1; D unresolved. This CDR3 spans 11 amino acids. Germline assignment: CDR1 SGHNT and CDR2 YYREEE (reference sequence). V lost 4 bases to trimming and J lost 9 bases, with 8 bases between them. The complete variable domain, with remaining parts taken from reference TRBV5-4 and TRBJ2-1, reads ETGVTQSPTHLIKTRGQQVTLRCSSQSGHNTVSWYQQALGQGPQFIFQYYREEENGRGNFPPRFSGLQFPNYSSELNVNALELDDSALYLCASSSSGEQFFGPGTRLTVL.